This TCR beta chain was identified during a study of blood T cell repertoires in COVID-19. Across the study: The cDNA or gDNA used as material had been derived from T cells, B-cell-depleted T cells, or PBMCs.

This clone was observed a single time. The CDR3 consists of 14 residues. The ends were cut back, 8 bases at V and 0 bases at J, with 13 bases in the middle. Germline CDR1 reads SNHLY; CDR2 reads FYNNEI. Original handling: Counts of nucleated cells, estimated from reference gene primer amplification, were obtained. Sequencing was performed with immunoSEQ multiplex PCR; in TCRdb, only in-frame clones are kept and a portion is missing. Clonal size and the V and J genes are those of that table, whereas D and trimming came from the DNA. The sample yields more than 250,000 clones, about four fifths seen once.

The V gene is TRBV2, the J gene TRBJ1-2, with D maybe TRBD1 (6 bases). The sample comprised peripheral blood. The sequence was collected from a woman in her forties or fifties with acute or convalescent COVID-19. DNA for the CDR3: TGTGCCAGCGGGGGGGCAGACGCTAACTATGGCTACACCTTC. Translating gives CASGGADANYGYTF.